A selection of T cell receptor beta chains follows, all from one sample in a study of metastatic and nonmetastatic thyroid tumors. TCRdb reanalyzed the PCR reads via MiXCR. The sample lists about 7,400 clones, more than 2.5% occurring once. Sequencing was carried out using tumor tissue. The receptor set was obtained from a female donor with papillary thyroid cancer or a benign thyroid nodule (not recorded which). Some clones in this sample may be carry-over from other donors' samples. Both conserved end residues are part of each CDR3. A D gene is named only where the DNA matches it firmly. Clone size is given for some rows only: seen once, a few or many times, or a class if the clone is expanded.

size,D,J,V,DNA,CDR3
many,-,TRBJ1-3,TRBV18,TGTGCCAGCTCAGCAGCGGGGCCTGGAAACACCATATATTTT,CASSAAGPGNTIYF
medium-sized,-,TRBJ2-2,TRBV6-5,TGTGCCAGCAGTTACGGGCAACCAAACACCGGGGAGCTGTTTTTT,CASSYGQPNTGELFF
many,TRBD2,TRBJ2-7,TRBV20-1,TGCAGTGCTAGTCCCTCGGGAACTAGCGGGGGAACCTACGAGCAGTACTTC,CSASPSGTSGGTYEQYF
many,TRBD1,TRBJ2-1,TRBV7-9,TGTGCCAGCAGCTTCCGGGACAGGGGGAGGGATGAGCAGTTCTTC,CASSFRDRGRDEQFF
medium-sized,-,TRBJ2-2,TRBV5-1,TGCGCCAGCAGCTTGGGGGACATGACCGGGGAGCTGTTTTTT,CASSLGDMTGELFF
medium-sized,TRBD1,TRBJ1-1,TRBV7-9,TGTGCCAGCAGCTCGGGACAGGGAGGTAGCACTGAAGCTTTCTTT,CASSSGQGGSTEAFF
many,TRBD2,TRBJ2-5,TRBV5-4,TGTGCCTGCAGCTTACTGGCGGGAGTGGAAGAGACCCAGTACTTC,CACSLLAGVEETQYF
many,-,TRBJ2-1,TRBV12-3/TRBV12-4,TGTGCCAGCAGTTTGAGCGCGTCCTACAATGAGCAGTTCTTC,CASSLSASYNEQFF
medium-sized,TRBD2,TRBJ2-1,TRBV6-1,TGTGCCAGCAAGCCTAGCGGGAGCTCCTACAATGAGCAGTTCTTC,CASKPSGSSYNEQFF
many,-,TRBJ2-3,TRBV20-1,TGCAGTGCTAGTGGTTCTCTCTCAGATACGCAGTATTTT,CSASGSLSDTQYF
-,TRBD2,TRBJ2-7,TRBV20-1,TGCAGTGCTAGAGAGATGGGCCAGGGTAGCGGGCTTGACTACGAGCAGTACTTC,CSAREMGQGSGLDYEQYF
medium-sized,-,TRBJ2-1,TRBV11-2,TGTGCCAGCAGCACGGGGAGCTACAATGAGCAGTTCTTC,CASSTGSYNEQFF